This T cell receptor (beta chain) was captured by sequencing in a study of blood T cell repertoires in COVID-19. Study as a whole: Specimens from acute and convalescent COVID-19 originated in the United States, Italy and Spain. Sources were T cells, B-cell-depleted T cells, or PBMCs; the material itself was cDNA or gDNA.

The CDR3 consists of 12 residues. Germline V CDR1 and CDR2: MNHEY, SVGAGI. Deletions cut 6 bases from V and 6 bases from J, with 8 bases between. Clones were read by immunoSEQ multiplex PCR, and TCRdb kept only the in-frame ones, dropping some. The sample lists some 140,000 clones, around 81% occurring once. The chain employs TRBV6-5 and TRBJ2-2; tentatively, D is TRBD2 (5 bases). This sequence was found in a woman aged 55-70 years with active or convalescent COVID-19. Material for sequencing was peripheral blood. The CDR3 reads CASSDYPGELFF. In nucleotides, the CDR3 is TGTGCCAGCAGCGACTACCCCGGGGAGCTGTTTTTT.